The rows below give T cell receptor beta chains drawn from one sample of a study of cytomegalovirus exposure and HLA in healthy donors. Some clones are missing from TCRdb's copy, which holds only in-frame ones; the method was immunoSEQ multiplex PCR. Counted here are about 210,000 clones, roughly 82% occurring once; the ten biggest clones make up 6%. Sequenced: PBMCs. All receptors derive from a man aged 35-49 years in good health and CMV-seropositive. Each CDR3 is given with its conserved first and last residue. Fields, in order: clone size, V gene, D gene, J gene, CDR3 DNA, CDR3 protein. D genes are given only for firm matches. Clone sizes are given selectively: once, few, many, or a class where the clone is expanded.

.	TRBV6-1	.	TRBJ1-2	TGTGCCAGCAGTGAATCCCCTCCCTACTATGGCTACACCTTC	CASSESPPYYGYTF
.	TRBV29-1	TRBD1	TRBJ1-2	TGCAGCGCTCCACAGGGGGCCTATGGCTACACCTTC	CSAPQGAYGYTF
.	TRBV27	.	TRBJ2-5	TGTGCCAGCAGTTTTGGGGCCCAGGGGACCCAGTACTTC	CASSFGAQGTQYF
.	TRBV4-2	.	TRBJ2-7	TGTGCCAGCAGCCAACGAGGGGGTGGCCAGGGGTCGTACGAGCAGTACTTC	CASSQRGGGQGSYEQYF
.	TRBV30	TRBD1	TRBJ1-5	TGTGCCTGGAGTCTTGGGACAGGGAATCAGCCCCAGCATTTT	CAWSLGTGNQPQHF
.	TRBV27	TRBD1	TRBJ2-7	TGTGCCAGCAGGACAGGGCAGAGCTCCTACGAGCAGTACTTC	CASRTGQSSYEQYF
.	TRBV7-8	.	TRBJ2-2	TGTGCCAGCAGCCACAGAAAGGGGACTCAGAACACCGGGGAGCTGTTTTTT	CASSHRKGTQNTGELFF
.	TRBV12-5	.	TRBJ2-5	TGTGCTAGTGGTCCCCCTATTCCCCCGGAGACCCAGTACTTC	CASGPPIPPETQYF
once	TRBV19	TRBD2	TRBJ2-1	TGTGCCAGTAGTCTAAGGACTAGCGGCAATGAGCAGTTCTTC	CASSLRTSGNEQFF
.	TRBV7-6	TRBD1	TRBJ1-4	TGTGCCAGCAGCCCCGGACAGGGGGAAGAAAAACTGTTTTTT	CASSPGQGEEKLFF
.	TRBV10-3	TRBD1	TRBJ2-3	TGTGCCATCAGTGAGCCCAAGGGACAGGGGGGGACAGATACGCAGTATTTT	CAISEPKGQGGTDTQYF
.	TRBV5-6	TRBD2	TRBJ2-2	TGTGCCAGCAGCTTGGCCAATCCCCCTAGCGGGTGGCACACCGGGGAGCTGTTTTTT	CASSLANPPSGWHTGELFF
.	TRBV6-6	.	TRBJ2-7	TGTGCCAGCAGTCCTTCCTACGAGCAGTACTTC	CASSPSYEQYF
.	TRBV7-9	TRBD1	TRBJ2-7	TGTGCCAGCAGCAACTGGGACAGAACTTACGAGCAGTACTTC	CASSNWDRTYEQYF
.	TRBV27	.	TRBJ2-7	TGTGCCAGCAGGTCGGGACTCTCTATCACCTACGAGCAGTACTTC	CASRSGLSITYEQYF
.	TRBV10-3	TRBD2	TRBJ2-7	TGTGCCATCAGTGATCGTTTTGGGACTAGCGGGAGGGCCCTCTCCTACGAGCAGTACTTC	CAISDRFGTSGRALSYEQYF
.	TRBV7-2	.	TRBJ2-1	TGTGCCAGCACCCCCATCGGAGACTCCTACAATGAGCAGTTCTTC	CASTPIGDSYNEQFF
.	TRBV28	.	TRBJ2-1	TGTGCCAGCAGTTTAGCGGGGATGGAGCAGTTCTTC	CASSLAGMEQFF
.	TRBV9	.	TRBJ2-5	TGTGCCAGCAGCGGGGCCACCCAAGAGACCCAGTACTTC	CASSGATQETQYF
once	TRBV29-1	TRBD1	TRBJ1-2	TGCAGCGTTGTCTCCGGGACAGGGGGCTACACCTTC	CSVVSGTGGYTF
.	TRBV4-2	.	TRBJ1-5	TGTGCCAGCAGTACTGAGGGCAATCAGCCCCAGCATTTT	CASSTEGNQPQHF
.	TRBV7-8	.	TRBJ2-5	TGTGCCAGCACCCTCGATTCCTACGGAGAGACCCAGTACTTC	CASTLDSYGETQYF
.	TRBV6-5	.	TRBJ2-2	TGTGCCAGCAGTTACTCGACCAGGGGCGGCGGGGAGCTGTTTTTT	CASSYSTRGGGELFF
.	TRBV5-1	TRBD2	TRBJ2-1	TGCGCCAGCAGCTCTAGCGGGACCCCGTTGCAGTTCTTC	CASSSSGTPLQFF